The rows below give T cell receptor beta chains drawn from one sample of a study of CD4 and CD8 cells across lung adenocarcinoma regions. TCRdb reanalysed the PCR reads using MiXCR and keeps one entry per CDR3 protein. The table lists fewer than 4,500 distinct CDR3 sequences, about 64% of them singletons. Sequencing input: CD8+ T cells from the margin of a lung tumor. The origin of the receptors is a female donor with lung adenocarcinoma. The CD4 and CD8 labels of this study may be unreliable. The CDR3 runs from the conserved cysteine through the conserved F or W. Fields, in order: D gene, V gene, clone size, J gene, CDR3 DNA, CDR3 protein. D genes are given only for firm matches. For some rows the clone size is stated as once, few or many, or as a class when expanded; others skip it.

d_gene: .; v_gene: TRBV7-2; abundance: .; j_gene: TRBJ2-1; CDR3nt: TGTGCCAGCAGCTTAGCAGTCTGGGACAATGAGCAGTTCTTC; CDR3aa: CASSLAVWDNEQFF
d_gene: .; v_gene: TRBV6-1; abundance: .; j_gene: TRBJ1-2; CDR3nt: TGTGCCAGCAGTGAAAGGGACGGGGGACTGAACTATGGCTACACCTTC; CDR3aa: CASSERDGGLNYGYTF
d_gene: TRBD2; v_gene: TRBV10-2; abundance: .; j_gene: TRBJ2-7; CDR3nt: TGCGCCAGCTGTCTAGCGGGTCGGGAGGCGCAGTACTTC; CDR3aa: CASCLAGREAQYF
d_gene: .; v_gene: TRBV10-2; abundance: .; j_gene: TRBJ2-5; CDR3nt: TGCGCGGGCAGCGGCGGCGGTGCCACAGAGACCCAGTACTTC; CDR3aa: CAGSGGGATETQYF
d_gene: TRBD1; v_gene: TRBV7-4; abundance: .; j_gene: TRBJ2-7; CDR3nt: TGTGCCAGCAGCTTCCGGACAGGGCCCGACGAGCAGTACTTC; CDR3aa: CASSFRTGPDEQYF
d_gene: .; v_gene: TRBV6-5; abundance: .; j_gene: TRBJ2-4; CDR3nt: TGTGCCAGCAGTTCGGCGGGGCGGCGAGCCAAAGACATGCAGTATTTC; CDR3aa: CASSSAGRRAKDMQYF
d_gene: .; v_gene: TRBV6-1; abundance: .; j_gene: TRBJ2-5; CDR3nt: TGTGCCAGCAGTGATTGGGAGACCCAGTACTTC; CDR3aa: CASSDWETQYF
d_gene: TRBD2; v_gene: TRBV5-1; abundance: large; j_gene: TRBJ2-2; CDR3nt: TGCGCCAGCAGCTTGTGGGACGGGGGGGCCGTCGGGGAGCTGTTTTTT; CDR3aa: CASSLWDGGAVGELFF
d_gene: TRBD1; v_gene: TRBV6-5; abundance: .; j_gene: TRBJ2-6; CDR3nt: TGTGCCAACAGTTCCACAGGGGGCTCTGGGGCCAACGTCCTGACTTTC; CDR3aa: CANSSTGGSGANVLTF
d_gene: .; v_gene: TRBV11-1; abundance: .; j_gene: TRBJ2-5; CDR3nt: TGTGCCAGCAGCTCAGGGATTCTCGAGACCCAGTACTTC; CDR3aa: CASSSGILETQYF
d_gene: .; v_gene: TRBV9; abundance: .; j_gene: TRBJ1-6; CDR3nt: TGTGCCAGCAGCGTAGATCCTAGCGGGGGATCTTCCTACGAGCAGTACTTT; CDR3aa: CASSVDPSGGSSYEQYF
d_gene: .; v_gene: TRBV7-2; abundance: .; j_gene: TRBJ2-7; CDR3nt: TGTGCCAGCAGCTTAGTTTCAGGGCGTGTGGCGTACGAGCAGTACTTC; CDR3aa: CASSLVSGRVAYEQYF
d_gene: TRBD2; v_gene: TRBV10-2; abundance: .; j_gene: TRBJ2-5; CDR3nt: TGCGCCAGCAGTGCGCGCGGGAGGGGGGAGACCCAGTACTTC; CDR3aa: CASSARGRGETQYF
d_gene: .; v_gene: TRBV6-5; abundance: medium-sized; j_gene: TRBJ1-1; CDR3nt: TGTGCCAGCAGTTTGGCCGGGAACACTGAAGCTTTCTTT; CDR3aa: CASSLAGNTEAFF
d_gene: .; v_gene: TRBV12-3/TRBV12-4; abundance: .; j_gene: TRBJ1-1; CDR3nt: TGTGCCAGCAGGGGGATGGGGACTGAAGCTTTCTTT; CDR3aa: CASRGMGTEAFF
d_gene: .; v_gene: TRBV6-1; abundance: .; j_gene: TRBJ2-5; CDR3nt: TGTGCCAGCACCCAGGGGGAGGTGGAGACCCAGTACTTC; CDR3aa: CASTQGEVETQYF
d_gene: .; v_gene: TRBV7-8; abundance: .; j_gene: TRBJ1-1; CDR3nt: TGTGCCAGCAGCCCTGTCGTCATTACGAGGATAGACACTGAAGCTTTCTTT; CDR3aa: CASSPVVITRIDTEAFF
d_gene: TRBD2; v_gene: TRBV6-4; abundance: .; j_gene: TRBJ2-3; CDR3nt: TGTGCCAGCGGTCCTAGAACGGGAGGGCCCTCGAATACGCAGTATTTT; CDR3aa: CASGPRTGGPSNTQYF
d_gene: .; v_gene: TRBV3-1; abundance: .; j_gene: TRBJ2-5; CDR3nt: TGTGCCAGCAGCCTCCTGGAGACCCAGTACTTC; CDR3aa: CASSLLETQYF
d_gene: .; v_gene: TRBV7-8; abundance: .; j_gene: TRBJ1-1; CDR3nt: TGTGCCAGCAACCCTACCGGCGGAAACACTGAAGCTTTCTTT; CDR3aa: CASNPTGGNTEAFF
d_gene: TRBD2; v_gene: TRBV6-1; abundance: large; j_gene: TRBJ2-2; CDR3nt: TGTGCCAGCAGACTAGCGGGAGGGAACACCGGGGAGCTGTTTTTT; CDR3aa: CASRLAGGNTGELFF
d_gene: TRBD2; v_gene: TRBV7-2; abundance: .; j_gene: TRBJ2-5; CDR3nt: TGTGCCAGCAGCTCCCCCAGGGGCGGGGGGGCTCATGAGACCCAGTACTTC; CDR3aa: CASSSPRGGGAHETQYF
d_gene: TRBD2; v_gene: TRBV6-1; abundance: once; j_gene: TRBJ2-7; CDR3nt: TGTGCCAGCAGCGCCCCGGAGGGCGGCGCGGGGGTTTGCGCCAAAGATACGCAGTACTTC; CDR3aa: CASSAPEGGAGVCAKDTQYF
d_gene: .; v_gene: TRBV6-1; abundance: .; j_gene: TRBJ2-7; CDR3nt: TGTGCCAGCAGAAGAGGGGTGAGCTCCTACGAGCAGTACTTC; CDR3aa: CASRRGVSSYEQYF
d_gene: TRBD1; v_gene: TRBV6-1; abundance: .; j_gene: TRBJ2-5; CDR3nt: TGTGCCAGCAGCCGATGGACAGGAAGAGAAGAGACCCAGTACTTC; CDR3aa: CASSRWTGREETQYF
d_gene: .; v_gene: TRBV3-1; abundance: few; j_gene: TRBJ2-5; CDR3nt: TGTGCCAGCAGCCAAGATGGCGGGCAAGAGACCCAGTACTTC; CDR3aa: CASSQDGGQETQYF
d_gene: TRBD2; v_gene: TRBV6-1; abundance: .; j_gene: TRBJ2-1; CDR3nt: TGTGCCACCACCGGGACTAGCCTCAATGAGCAGTTCTTC; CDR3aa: CATTGTSLNEQFF
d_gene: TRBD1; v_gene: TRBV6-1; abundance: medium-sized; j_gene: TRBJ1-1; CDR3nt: TGTGCCAGCAGTGAACGGCCAGGGGGTAGAGCTTTCTTT; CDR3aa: CASSERPGGRAFF
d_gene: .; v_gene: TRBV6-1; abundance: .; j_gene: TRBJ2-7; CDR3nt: TGTGCCAGCAGTGAGGTTTATGGAGGGGACATCTACGAGCAGTACTTC; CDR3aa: CASSEVYGGDIYEQYF